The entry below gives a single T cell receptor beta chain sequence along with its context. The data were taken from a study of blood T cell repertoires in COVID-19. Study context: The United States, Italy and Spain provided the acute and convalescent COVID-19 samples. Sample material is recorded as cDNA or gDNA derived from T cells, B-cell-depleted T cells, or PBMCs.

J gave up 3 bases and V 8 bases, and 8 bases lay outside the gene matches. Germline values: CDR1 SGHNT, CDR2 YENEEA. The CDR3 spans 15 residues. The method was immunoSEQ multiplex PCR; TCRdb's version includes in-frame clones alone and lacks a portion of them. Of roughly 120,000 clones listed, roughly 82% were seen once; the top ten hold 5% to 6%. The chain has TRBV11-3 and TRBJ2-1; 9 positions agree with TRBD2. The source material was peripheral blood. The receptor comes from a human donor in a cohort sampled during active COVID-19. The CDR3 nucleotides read TGTGCCAGCTCCCCCGGGACTAGCCTCTACAATGAGCAGTTCTTC. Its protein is CASSPGTSLYNEQFF.